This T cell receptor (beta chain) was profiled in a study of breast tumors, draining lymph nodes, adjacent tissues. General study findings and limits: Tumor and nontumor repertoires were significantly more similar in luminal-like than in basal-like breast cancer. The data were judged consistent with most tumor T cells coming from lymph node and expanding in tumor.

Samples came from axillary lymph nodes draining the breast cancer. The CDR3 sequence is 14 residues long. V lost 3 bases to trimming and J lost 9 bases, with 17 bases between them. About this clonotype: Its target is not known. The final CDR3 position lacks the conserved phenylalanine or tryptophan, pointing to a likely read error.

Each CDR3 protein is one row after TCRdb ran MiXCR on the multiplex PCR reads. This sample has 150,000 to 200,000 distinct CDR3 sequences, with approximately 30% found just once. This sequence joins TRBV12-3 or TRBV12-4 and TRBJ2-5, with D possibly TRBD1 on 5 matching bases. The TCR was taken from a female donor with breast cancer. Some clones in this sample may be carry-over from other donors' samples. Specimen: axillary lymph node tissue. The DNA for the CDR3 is TGTGCCAGCAGTTTCGGGCAGGGTCATCAGCCCCAGTACCTC. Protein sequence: CASSFGQGHQPQYL.